The source of this T cell receptor beta chain is a study of response to subunit inactivated influenza vaccine. Each CDR3 protein gets one entry after TCRdb re-called the RT-PCR reads with MiXCR. The table has 300,000 to 350,000 distinct CDR3 sequences, around a fifth seen once. From germline, CDR1 is LGHNA and CDR2 YSLEER. V lost 3 bases to trimming and J lost 8 bases, with 11 bases between them. CDR3 length equals 13 residues. This clonotype was seen once. Sequences were derived from PBMCs from blood, sampled about 20 months after vaccination. The clonotype was recovered from a man aged 50 to 69 who received an inactivated influenza vaccine. The genes are TRBV4-3 and TRBJ2-1; D is ambiguous. Here the CDR3 DNA reads TGCGCCAGCAGCCACGTAGCTTCCCATGAGCAGTTCTTC. As protein: CASSHVASHEQFF.